The 30 T cell receptor beta chains reported below all come from one sample, sequenced in a study of cytomegalovirus exposure and HLA in healthy donors. Primers for the PCR totalled 60 Vbeta and 13 Jbeta. The method was immunoSEQ multiplex PCR; TCRdb's version includes in-frame clones alone and lacks a portion of them. The table lists roughly 150,000 clones, approximately 80% of them singletons. The sequencing input was PBMCs. The origin of the receptors is a man aged 25 to 45 in good health and CMV-seronegative.

V and J are TRBV6-5 and TRBJ2-1; 7 nucleotides line up with TRBD1. V shed 4 bases and J 2 bases; nucleotides not matched to a gene: 5. The CDR3 sequence is 15 residues long. Germline V CDR1 and CDR2: MNHEY, SVGAGI. DNA of the CDR3: TGTGCCAGCAGTTCACCCGGACAGGCCTACAATGAGCAGTTCTTC. It is translated as CASSSPGQAYNEQFF.

V gene TRBV5-4 combines with J gene TRBJ2-2; TRBD1 aligns across 8 bases. Germline trimming cut 1 base from V and 4 bases from J; bases unmatched to any gene: 3. Germline CDR1 reads SGHNT; CDR2 reads YYREEE (reference sequence). This CDR3 has 15 residues. The CDR3 here is CASSLSGGSTGELFF. DNA of the CDR3: TGTGCCAGCAGCTTGTCAGGGGGCTCCACCGGGGAGCTGTTTTTT.

This clone was detected a few times. V and J are TRBV7-8 and TRBJ1-1; D not certain. Trimming pared 5 bases from V and 3 bases from J, leaving 10 bases between. This CDR3 spans 13 amino acids. The germline V gene has CDR1 SGHVS and CDR2 FQNEAQ. CDR3 sequence (DNA): TGTGCCAGCAGCACCCAGGTGGACACTGAAGCTTTCTTT. It codes for CASSTQVDTEAFF.

The genes are TRBV5-1 and TRBJ2-1, with D perhaps matching TRBD2 (5 bases). Per the germline V gene, CDR1 is SGHRS and CDR2 is YFSETQ. The CDR3 is 16 amino acids. V gave up 0 bases and J gave up 2 bases, with 12 bases separating them. The CDR3 here is CASSLASGMAYNEQFF. The CDR3 nucleotides are TGCGCCAGCAGCTTGGCCTCCGGGATGGCCTACAATGAGCAGTTCTTC.

This sequence joins TRBV4-2 and TRBJ1-5; D might be TRBD1 (6 bases). CDR3 size: 16 residues. Trimming pared 1 base from V and 0 bases from J, leaving 10 bases between. CDR1 and CDR2 (germline): LGHNA, YNFKEQ. CDR3 nucleotides: TGTGCCAGCAGCCAAGGGACAGCTAATAGCAATCAGCCCCAGCATTTT. Residues: CASSQGTANSNQPQHF.

This chain joins TRBV28 and TRBJ1-1; TRBD1 matches at 7 bases. The germline CDR1 and CDR2 sequences are MDHEN and SYDVKM. The CDR3 length is 12 residues. J gave up 7 bases and V 6 bases, and 5 bases lay outside the gene matches. The CDR3, as DNA: TGTGCCAGCAGGTACAGGGGAGTTGAAGCTTTCTTT. Protein: CASRYRGVEAFF.

The genes are TRBV7-9 and TRBJ1-1; unclear D gene. Trimming shortened V by 2 bases and J by 0 bases, and 4 bases separated the two germline ends. The CDR3 totals 13 residues. Germline V lookup: CDR1 SEHNR, CDR2 FQNEAQ (reference sequence). CDR3: CASSLPLNTEAFF. The CDR3 coding sequence is TGTGCCAGCAGCTTACCGTTGAACACTGAAGCTTTCTTT.

This rearrangement joins TRBV18 to TRBJ1-2, with D possibly being TRBD1 (5 bases). The germline CDR1 and CDR2 sequences are KGHSH and LQKENI. This CDR3 spans 13 amino acids. V was pared by 4 bases and J by 2 bases, with 8 bases between. This CDR3 reads CASSLTENYGYTF. The DNA of the CDR3 is TGTGCCAGCTCACTGACAGAAAACTATGGCTACACCTTC.

Here the CDR3 reads CASSFAISSYNEQFF. CDR3 bases: TGTGCCAGCAGTTTTGCTATTTCCTCCTACAATGAGCAGTTCTTC. J is TRBJ2-1 and V is TRBV2; D is unresolved. The CDR3 loop spans 15 amino acids. V was clipped by 5 bases and J by 0 bases, with 11 bases between them. The germline CDR1 and CDR2 sequences are SNHLY and FYNNEI.

The chain recombines TRBV7-3 with TRBJ2-3, with 9 bases fitting TRBD2. This CDR3 has 14 residues. V was clipped by 4 bases and J by 2 bases; unmatched bases: 1. Germline lookup yields CDR1 SGHTA and CDR2 FQGTGA. The DNA of the CDR3 is TGTGCCAGCAGCTCTAGCGGGGTCACAGATACGCAGTATTTT. This encodes CASSSSGVTDTQYF.

This clone appeared a few times. J is TRBJ2-7 and V is TRBV29-1; TRBD1 is a possible D gene (6 bases). From germline, CDR1 is SQVTM and CDR2 ANQGSEA. V was shortened by 6 bases and J by 2 bases, with 11 bases between the two germline ends. This CDR3 is built from 12 residues. This CDR3 reads CSVRGSAYEQYF. The CDR3 DNA reads as TGCAGCGTGAGGGGGTCGGCCTACGAGCAGTACTTC.

The V gene is TRBV5-4, the J gene TRBJ2-5, with D perhaps matching TRBD2 (6 bases). In germline, CDR1 is SGHNT, CDR2 YYREEE (reference sequence). This CDR3 has 15 residues. The V and J ends lost 2 bases and 4 bases respectively, with 15 bases between them. The DNA for the CDR3 is TGTGCCAGCAGCTTAGGAGGGAATCCGGGAGAGACCCAGTACTTC. Amino acids: CASSLGGNPGETQYF.

This clone has a handful of counts. V and J are TRBV11-2 and TRBJ2-7, with D possibly being TRBD2 (6 bases). Germline loops: CDR1 SGHAT, CDR2 FQNNGV. This CDR3 contains 14 residues. V was shortened by 5 bases and J by 6 bases, with 17 bases between the two germline ends. Here the CDR3 reads CASSPGTFPGEQYF. As DNA, the CDR3 is TGTGCCAGCAGCCCGGGGACTTTCCCCGGCGAGCAGTACTTC.

The chain couples TRBV6-5 to TRBJ1-2; D remains ambiguous. V was shortened by 3 bases and J by 8 bases, with 10 bases between the two germline ends. The CDR3 is made up of 12 amino acids. Germline CDR1 reads MNHEY; CDR2 reads SVGAGI. CDR3 nucleotide sequence: TGTGCCAGCAGTTATCCGTTCGGGGGCTACACCTTC. It yields the protein CASSYPFGGYTF.

The V and J genes are TRBV15 and TRBJ1-4, with TRBD1 matching over 11 bases. Germline CDR1 LNHNV, CDR2 YYDKDF (reference sequence). The CDR3 has 18 residues. After removal of 0 bases from V and 6 bases from J, the junction contained 9 bases not matched to a gene. This CDR3 reads CATSRDLTGDRGDEKLFF. DNA for the CDR3: TGTGCCACCAGCAGAGATCTGACGGGGGACAGGGGGGATGAAAAACTGTTTTTT.

CDR3 in DNA: TGTGCCAGCAGCTTAGGTACCCAGCGGGGAACCTACGAGCAGTACTTC. Translated, it gives CASSLGTQRGTYEQYF. This chain connects TRBV11-2 to TRBJ2-7; 7 nucleotides agree with TRBD2. The V gene's germline CDR1 is SGHAT and CDR2 FQNNGV. V trimming: 1 base; J trimming: 2 bases; junction bases outside the gene matches: 8. This CDR3 comprises 16 residues.

The chain is built from TRBV7-2 and TRBJ1-2, with D tentatively TRBD1 (6 bases). Trimming took off 5 bases at V and 4 bases at J, with 17 bases between the two ends. This CDR3 comprises 15 residues. CDR1 is SGHTA and CDR2 is FQGNSA in the germline V gene. This CDR3 is CASSIQQDSFYGYTF. The CDR3 region has the DNA TGTGCCAGCAGCATACAACAGGACAGCTTCTATGGCTACACCTTC.

This clone was detected a few times. The CDR3 loop reads CASSLTDINTGELFF. As DNA, the CDR3 is TGTGCCAGCAGCTTGACGGACATCAACACCGGGGAGCTGTTTTTT. This rearrangement joins TRBV7-9 to TRBJ2-2, with D possibly being TRBD1 (5 bases). V dropped 3 bases and J dropped 2 bases, with 10 bases sitting between them. The germline gives CDR1 SEHNR, CDR2 FQNEAQ (reference sequence). CDR3 length: 15 amino acids.

Only one count was recorded for this clone. In DNA, the CDR3 is TGTGCCAGTAGCTCTACAGGGAACACTGAAGCTTTCTTT. This translates into CASSSTGNTEAFF. The rearrangement uses TRBV19 and TRBJ1-1, with D maybe TRBD1 (5 bases). With 6 bases removed from V and 1 base from J, the gap between germline ends came to 9 bases. This CDR3 has 13 amino acids. The germline V gene has CDR1 LNHDA and CDR2 SQIVND (reference sequence).

The J gene is TRBJ2-7, the V gene TRBV11-1, with TRBD2 as a possible D gene (6 bases). V was pared by 4 bases and J by 6 bases, with 10 bases between. The CDR3 is made up of 12 amino acids. Per germline, CDR1 SGHAT and CDR2 FQDESV (reference sequence). Written as DNA, the CDR3 is TGTGCCAGCAGCTCAGGAGGGTCCGAGCAGTACTTC. Translating it yields CASSSGGSEQYF.

V usage is TRBV27 and J usage is TRBJ1-6, with a possible D match to TRBD1 (6 bases). The CDR3 contains 15 residues. Trimming removed 0 bases at V and 6 bases at J, with 9 bases between. CDR1 is MNHEY and CDR2 is SMNVEV in the germline V gene (reference sequence). The CDR3: CASSLSTGSNSPLHF. In DNA, the CDR3 is TGTGCCAGCAGTTTATCTACAGGGAGTAATTCACCCCTCCACTTT.

The chain employs TRBV18 and TRBJ2-3, with a possible D match to TRBD2 (6 bases). Trimming took off 3 bases at V and 0 bases at J, with 19 bases between the two ends. CDR3 length equals 18 residues. In germline, CDR1 is KGHSH, CDR2 LQKENI. Here the CDR3 reads CASSPSLNRLVSTDTQYF. The CDR3 DNA reads as TGTGCCAGCTCACCTTCCCTAAATCGACTAGTCAGCACAGATACGCAGTATTTT.

This clone was seen a single time. The chain links TRBV7-4 to TRBJ2-3; D possibly corresponds to TRBD2 (6 bases). This CDR3 contains 17 residues. Germline assignment: CDR1 SGHVT and CDR2 SQSDAQ. Trimming took 1 base from V and 0 from J, leaving 14 bases between them. The CDR3 spells CASSLVLEGWSTDTQYF. In DNA, the CDR3 is TGTGCCAGCAGCTTAGTGTTGGAGGGTTGGAGCACAGATACGCAGTATTTT.

The chain joins TRBV28 to TRBJ2-7; tentative D call: TRBD1 (5 bases). V was clipped by 4 bases and J by 0 bases, with 16 bases between them. Looked up from germline, CDR1 is MDHEN and CDR2 is SYDVKM. This CDR3 comprises 16 residues. The CDR3 sequence: CASSSPSTDSSYEQYF. The CDR3 region has the DNA TGTGCCAGCAGTTCCCCTTCGACAGACTCCTCCTACGAGCAGTACTTC.

The V call is TRBV5-1, the J call TRBJ2-7; D perhaps matches TRBD1 (5 bases). Germline-derived CDR1 and CDR2 are SGHRS and YFSETQ. V was trimmed by 5 bases and J by 6 bases, leaving 15 bases between them. The CDR3 has 13 amino acids. The CDR3 loop reads CASSPGSPIEQYF. As DNA, the CDR3 is TGCGCCAGCAGTCCAGGGTCTCCGATCGAGCAGTACTTC. Based on the CDR3 plus reference TRBV5-1 and TRBJ2-7, the full variable domain is KAGVTQTPRYLIKTRGQQVTLSCSPISGHRSVSWYQQTPGQGLQFLFEYFSETQRNKGNFPGRFSGRQFSNSRSEMNVSTLELGDSALYLCASSPGSPIEQYFGPGTRLTVT.

The CDR3 DNA reads TGTGCCACCAGCCCGGGACAGGGGGTTCGTGGCTACACCTTC. It is translated as CATSPGQGVRGYTF. J is TRBJ1-2 and V is TRBV15, with 11 nucleotides matching TRBD1. Germline V gives CDR1 LNHNV, CDR2 YYDKDF (reference sequence). This CDR3 contains 14 residues. Trimming cost V 5 bases and J 7 bases; bases outside gene matches: 6.

V usage is TRBV28 and J usage is TRBJ2-7; possibly TRBD2 for D (5 bases). Trimming left V 5 bases short and J 3 bases short, with 14 bases between. CDR1 and CDR2 from the germline V gene are MDHEN and SYDVKM. The length of the CDR3 is 14 residues. CDR3 sequence: CASSGGNPVYEQYF. CDR3 in DNA: TGTGCCAGCAGTGGAGGCAACCCCGTCTACGAGCAGTACTTC.

V is TRBV28 and J is TRBJ1-2; D gene unclear. The CDR3 is made up of 13 amino acids. Germline V gene data show CDR1 as MDHEN and CDR2 as SYDVKM. V lost 2 bases to trimming and J lost 8 bases, with 12 bases between them. CDR3 DNA: TGTGCCAGCAGTTTACAAGAACTAGGAGGCTACACCTTC. This gives the protein CASSLQELGGYTF.

V gene TRBV6-4 combines with J gene TRBJ2-6, with a possible D match to TRBD1 (5 bases). With 3 bases removed from V and 0 bases from J, the gap between germline ends came to 18 bases. There are 19 residues in the CDR3. Germline assignment: CDR1 MRHNA and CDR2 SNTAGT. The CDR3 coding sequence is TGTGCCAGCAGTGATCCCGACAGCCTCTCAAACTCTGGGGCCAACGTCCTGACTTTC. This sequence encodes CASSDPDSLSNSGANVLTF.

The chain employs TRBV7-2 and TRBJ1-5; D may be TRBD1 (6 bases). Germline assignment: CDR1 SGHTA and CDR2 FQGNSA. V was clipped by 5 bases and J by 8 bases, with 16 bases between them. The CDR3 sequence is 14 residues long. This chain's CDR3 is CASSREGGDKPQHF. The CDR3 DNA sequence: TGTGCCAGCAGCCGGGAGGGGGGGGACAAGCCCCAGCATTTT.